This T cell receptor beta chain came from a study of blood T cell repertoires in COVID-19. Study-wide background: COVID-19 samples, acute and convalescent, were from the United States, Italy and Spain. Nucleic acid was either cDNA or gDNA, and it came from T cells, B-cell-depleted T cells, or PBMCs.

Germline CDR1 is SGHTA and CDR2 is FQGNSA. The CDR3 totals 14 residues. V gave up 3 bases and J gave up 8 bases, with 16 bases separating them. The Seattle patients joined while their infection was active and were tracked longitudinally afterward. Sequenced by immunoSEQ multiplex PCR; TCRdb stores in-frame clones only, minus some. In the table there are 440,000 or so clones, about 91% of which are singletons. The sample was peripheral blood. The chain combines TRBV7-2 with TRBJ1-2, with D perhaps TRBD1 (6 bases). This TCR was sampled from a woman in her 40s with COVID-19, enrolled during active disease. The CDR3 DNA sequence: TGTGCCAGCAGCTTGCTAGGGGGTGCGAACGGCTACACCTTC. This sequence encodes CASSLLGGANGYTF.